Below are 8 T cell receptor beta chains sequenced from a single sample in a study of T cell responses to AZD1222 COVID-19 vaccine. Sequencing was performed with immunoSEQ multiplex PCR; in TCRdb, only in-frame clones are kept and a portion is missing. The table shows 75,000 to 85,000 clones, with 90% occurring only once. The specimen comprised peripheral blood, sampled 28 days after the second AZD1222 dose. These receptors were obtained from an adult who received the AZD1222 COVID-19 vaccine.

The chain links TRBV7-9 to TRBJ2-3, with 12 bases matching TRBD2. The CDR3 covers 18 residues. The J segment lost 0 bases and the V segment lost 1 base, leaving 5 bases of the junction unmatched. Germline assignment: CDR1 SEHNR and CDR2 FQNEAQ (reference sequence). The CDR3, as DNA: TGTGCCAGCAGCTTAGGACTAGCGGGGGCCCGGAGCACAGATACGCAGTATTTT. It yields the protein CASSLGLAGARSTDTQYF.

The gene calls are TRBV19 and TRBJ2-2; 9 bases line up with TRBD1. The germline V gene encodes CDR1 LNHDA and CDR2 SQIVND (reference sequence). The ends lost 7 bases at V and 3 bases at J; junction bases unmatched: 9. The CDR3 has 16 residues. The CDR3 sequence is CASIPGGTGHTGELFF. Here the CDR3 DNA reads TGTGCCAGTATACCAGGGGGGACAGGGCACACCGGGGAGCTGTTTTTT.

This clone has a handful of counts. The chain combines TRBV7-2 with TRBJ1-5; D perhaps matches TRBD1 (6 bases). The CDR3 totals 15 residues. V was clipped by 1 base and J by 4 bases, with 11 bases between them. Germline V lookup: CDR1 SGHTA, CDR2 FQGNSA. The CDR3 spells CASSLGGARNQPQHF. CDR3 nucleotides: TGTGCCAGCAGCTTAGGGGGGGCTAGGAATCAGCCCCAGCATTTT.

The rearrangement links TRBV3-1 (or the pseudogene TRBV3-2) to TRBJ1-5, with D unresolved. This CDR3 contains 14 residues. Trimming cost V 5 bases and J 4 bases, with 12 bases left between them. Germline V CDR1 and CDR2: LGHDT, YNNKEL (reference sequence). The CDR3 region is CASSDDLQNQPQHF. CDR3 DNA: TGTGCCAGCAGCGACGACCTCCAGAATCAGCCCCAGCATTTT.

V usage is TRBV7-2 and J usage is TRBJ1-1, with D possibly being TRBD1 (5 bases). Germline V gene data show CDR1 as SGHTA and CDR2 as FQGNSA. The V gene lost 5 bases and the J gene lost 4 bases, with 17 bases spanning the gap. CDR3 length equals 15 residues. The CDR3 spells CASSDTLGRGTEAFF. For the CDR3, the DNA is TGTGCCAGCAGCGATACTCTTGGTAGGGGCACTGAAGCTTTCTTT.

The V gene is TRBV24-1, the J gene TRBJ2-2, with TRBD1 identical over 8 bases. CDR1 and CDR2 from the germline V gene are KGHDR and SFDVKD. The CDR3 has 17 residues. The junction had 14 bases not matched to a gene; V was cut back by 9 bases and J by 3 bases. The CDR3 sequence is CATSALAGGSDTGELFF. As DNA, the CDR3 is TGTGCCACCTCGGCGTTGGCAGGGGGCTCGGACACCGGGGAGCTGTTTTTT.

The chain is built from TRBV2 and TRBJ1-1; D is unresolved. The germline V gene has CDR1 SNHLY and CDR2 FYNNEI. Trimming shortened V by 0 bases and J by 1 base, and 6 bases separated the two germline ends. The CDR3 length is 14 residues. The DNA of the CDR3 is TGTGCCAGCAGTGAAGCAGCGCAGAACACTGAAGCTTTCTTT. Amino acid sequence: CASSEAAQNTEAFF.

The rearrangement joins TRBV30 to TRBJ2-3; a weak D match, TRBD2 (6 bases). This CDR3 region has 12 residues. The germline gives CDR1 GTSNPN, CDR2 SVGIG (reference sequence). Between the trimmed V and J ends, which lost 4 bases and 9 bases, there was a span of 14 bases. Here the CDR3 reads CAWTLGGGTQYF. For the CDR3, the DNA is TGTGCCTGGACGCTTGGGGGAGGCACGCAGTATTTT.